One and the same sample provided the 12 T cell receptor beta chains below, sequenced in a study of molecular identifiers for immune sequencing clone quantification. TCRdb passed the PCR reads through MiXCR, listing each CDR3 protein once. This table holds 400,000 to 600,000 distinct CDR3 sequences, under 30% found once. Sequenced: naive CD8+ T cells from blood, with Jurkat cell RNA spiked in. Subset of the sample: FACS-sorted CD8+CD4-CCR7+CD45RA+ naive T cells. Source of these receptors: a human donor in good health. Some libraries in this study had Jurkat cell RNA spiked in.

The table lists this clonotype with many counts. The chain recombines TRBV29-1 with TRBJ1-1, with a weak D call TRBD1 (6 bases). CDR3 length: 12 residues. Germline values: CDR1 SQVTM, CDR2 ANQGSEA. Trimming removed 4 bases at V and 5 bases at J, with 11 bases between. The CDR3 is CSVGGGRTEAFF. CDR3 in DNA: TGCAGCGTTGGCGGGGGGCGGACTGAAGCTTTCTTT.

There are many counts of this clonotype. The chain employs TRBV7-8 and TRBJ2-3; 10 nucleotides line up with TRBD1. With 3 bases clipped from V and 1 base from J, the junction kept 4 bases outside the gene matches. From germline, CDR1 is SGHVS and CDR2 FQNEAQ. The CDR3 is made up of 16 amino acids. CDR3 in amino acids: CASSFWGTGGTDTQYF. For the CDR3, the DNA is TGTGCCAGCAGCTTTTGGGGGACAGGGGGCACAGATACGCAGTATTTT. The variable domain in full, completed from reference TRBV7-8 and TRBJ2-3, reads GAGVSQSPRYKVAKRGQDVALRCDPISGHVSLFWYQQALGQGPEFLTYFQNEAQLDKSGLPSDRFFAERPEGSVSTLKIQRTQQEDSAVYLCASSFWGTGGTDTQYFGPGTRLTVL.

The chain recombines TRBV6-5 with TRBJ1-1; D is possibly TRBD1 (5 bases). Looked up from germline, CDR1 is MNHEY and CDR2 is SVGAGI. V dropped 0 bases and J dropped 4 bases, with 12 bases sitting between them. The length of the CDR3 is 15 residues. The CDR3 DNA sequence: TGTGCCAGCAGTTACTCGAGACAGTGGGTCACTGAAGCTTTCTTT. Translating it yields CASSYSRQWVTEAFF.

The V and J genes are TRBV5-6 and TRBJ1-2; 7 bases map to TRBD1. Trimming removed 2 bases from V and 6 bases from J; junction bases left unmatched: 10. The germline CDR1 and CDR2 sequences are SGHDT and YYEEEE. CDR3 length: 15 residues. CDR3 amino acids: CASSFLTGMYDGYTF. The CDR3 DNA reads as TGTGCCAGCAGCTTCCTGACAGGGATGTATGATGGCTACACCTTC.

This clonotype was detected many times. V is TRBV29-1 and J is TRBJ2-2; D gene unclear. The V end was cut by 1 base, the J end by 6 bases, with 3 bases between. Germline values: CDR1 SQVTM, CDR2 ANQGSEA. The CDR3 runs 11 residues. The CDR3 DNA sequence: TGCAGCGTTGAAGTGGCCGGGGAGCTGTTTTTT. Protein sequence: CSVEVAGELFF.

This clonotype has just a few counts. The chain is built from TRBV28 and TRBJ2-2, with TRBD1 matching 11 bases. This CDR3 is built from 14 residues. The germline V gene has CDR1 MDHEN and CDR2 SYDVKM. The ends lost 6 bases at V and 6 bases at J; junction bases unmatched: 3. CDR3 in amino acids: CASSGQGAAGELFF. In DNA form, the CDR3 reads TGTGCCAGCAGCGGACAGGGGGCCGCCGGGGAGCTGTTTTTT.

The sample holds a few counts of this clonotype. The V call is TRBV7-9, the J call TRBJ2-7; 7 positions agree with TRBD2. V was pared by 5 bases and J by 3 bases, with 7 bases of the junction left unmatched. CDR1 is SEHNR, CDR2 FQNEAQ, per germline (reference sequence). The CDR3 is 14 amino acids. The CDR3 region is CASSTGLSIYEQYF. In DNA, the CDR3 is TGTGCCAGCAGCACGGGACTATCAATCTACGAGCAGTACTTC.

This clonotype was counted many times. Written as DNA, the CDR3 is TGCAGCGTTGGGGCGTTGGGGGGGCACACAGATACGCAGTATTTT. Translated, it gives CSVGALGGHTDTQYF. The chain uses TRBV29-1 and TRBJ2-3; possible D gene TRBD2, 7 bases. This CDR3 comprises 15 residues. Germline assignment: CDR1 SQVTM and CDR2 ANQGSEA. V lost 4 bases to trimming and J lost 2 bases, with 16 bases between them.

There are many counts of this clonotype. V and J are TRBV29-1 and TRBJ1-1; no clear D gene. There are 15 residues in the CDR3. V was clipped by 6 bases and J by 4 bases, with 21 bases between them. From germline, CDR1 is SQVTM and CDR2 ANQGSEA. The CDR3 loop reads CSVTLEYTQLTEAFF. The CDR3 DNA reads as TGCAGCGTAACCCTGGAATATACTCAACTCACTGAAGCTTTCTTT.

This clonotype was found a few times. This sequence joins TRBV30 and TRBJ2-7; 8 bases line up with TRBD1. CDR1 GTSNPN and CDR2 SVGIG come from the germline V gene (reference sequence). This CDR3 spans 13 amino acids. V was clipped by 6 bases and J by 2 bases; unmatched bases: 6. CDR3 bases: TGTGCCTGTTCGGGACAGGCGACCTACGAGCAGTACTTC. This codes for CACSGQATYEQYF.

This clonotype was counted ten times or more. The gene calls are TRBV7-9 and TRBJ1-1; no firm D call. This CDR3 comprises 11 residues. Germline lookup yields CDR1 SEHNR and CDR2 FQNEAQ (reference sequence). V was trimmed by 5 bases and J by 4 bases, leaving 5 bases between them. CDR3 sequence: CASSRSTEAFF. The CDR3 region has the DNA TGTGCCAGCAGCAGGAGCACTGAAGCTTTCTTT. Full variable domain (missing parts from reference TRBV7-9 and TRBJ1-1): DTGVSQNPRHKITKRGQNVTFRCDPISEHNRLYWYRQTLGQGPEFLTYFQNEAQLEKSRLLSDRFSAERPKGSFSTLEIQRTEQGDSAMYLCASSRSTEAFFGQGTRLTVV.

Regarding this clonotype: This sequence may be a read error, since a much larger clone differs from it by one base. No conserved phenylalanine or tryptophan is present at the end of the CDR3, so a read error is the likely explanation. The V and J genes are TRBV29-1 and TRBJ1-2; TRBD1 matches 9 bases. The V gene end was trimmed by 8 bases and the J gene end by 9 bases; junction bases not matched to a gene: 10. Germline CDR1 reads SQVTM; CDR2 reads ANQGSEA. There are 12 residues in the CDR3. The CDR3, as DNA: TGCAGCATATGGGACAGGGAAGGGAGCTACACCCTC. It encodes CSIWDREGSYTL.